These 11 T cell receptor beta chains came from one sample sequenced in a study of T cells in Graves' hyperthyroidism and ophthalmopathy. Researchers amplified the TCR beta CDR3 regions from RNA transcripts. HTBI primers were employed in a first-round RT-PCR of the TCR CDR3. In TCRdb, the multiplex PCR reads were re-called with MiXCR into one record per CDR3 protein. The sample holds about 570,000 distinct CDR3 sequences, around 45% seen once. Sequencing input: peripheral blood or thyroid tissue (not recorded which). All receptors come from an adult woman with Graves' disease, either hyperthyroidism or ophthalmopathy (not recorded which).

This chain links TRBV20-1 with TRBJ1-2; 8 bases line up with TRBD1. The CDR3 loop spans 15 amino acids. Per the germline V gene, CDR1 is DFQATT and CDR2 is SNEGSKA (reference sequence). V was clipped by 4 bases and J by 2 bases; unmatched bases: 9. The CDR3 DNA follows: TGCAGTGCTACCCAGGGGGCAGGGGGGAACTATGGCTACACCTTC. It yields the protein CSATQGAGGNYGYTF.

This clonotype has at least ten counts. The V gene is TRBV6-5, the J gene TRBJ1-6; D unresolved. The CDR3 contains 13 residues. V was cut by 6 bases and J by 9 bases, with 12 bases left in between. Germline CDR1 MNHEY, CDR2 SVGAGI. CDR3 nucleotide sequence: TGTGCCAGCAGAATGGGCGTTGGTTCACCCCTCCACTTT. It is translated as CASRMGVGSPLHF.

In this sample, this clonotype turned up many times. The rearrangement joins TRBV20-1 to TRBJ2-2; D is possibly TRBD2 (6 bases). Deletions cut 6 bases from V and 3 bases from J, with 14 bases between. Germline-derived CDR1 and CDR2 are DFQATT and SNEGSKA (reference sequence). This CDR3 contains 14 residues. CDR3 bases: TGCAGTGCAACGGGACTCACAGACACCGGGGAGCTGTTTTTT. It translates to CSATGLTDTGELFF.

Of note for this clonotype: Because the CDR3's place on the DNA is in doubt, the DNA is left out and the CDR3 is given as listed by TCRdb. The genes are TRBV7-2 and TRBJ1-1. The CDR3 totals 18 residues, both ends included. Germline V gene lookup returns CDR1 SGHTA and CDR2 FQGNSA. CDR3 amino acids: CASSFYICSAGQNTEAFF.

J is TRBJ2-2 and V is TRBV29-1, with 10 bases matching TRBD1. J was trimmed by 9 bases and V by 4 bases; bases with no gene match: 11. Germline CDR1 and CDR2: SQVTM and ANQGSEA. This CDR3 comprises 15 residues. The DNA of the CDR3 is TGCAGCGTTGCTACCTTGGGACAGGGGTTTCGGGAGCTGTTTTTT. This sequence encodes CSVATLGQGFRELFF.

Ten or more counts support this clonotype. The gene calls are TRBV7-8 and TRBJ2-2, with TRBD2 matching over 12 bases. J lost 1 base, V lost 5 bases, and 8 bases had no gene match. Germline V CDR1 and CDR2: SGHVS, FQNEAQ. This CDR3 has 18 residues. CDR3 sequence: CASSPGLAGPVNTGELFF. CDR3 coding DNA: TGTGCCAGCAGCCCCGGACTAGCGGGACCAGTGAACACCGGGGAGCTGTTTTTT. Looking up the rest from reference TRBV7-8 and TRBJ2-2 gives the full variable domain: GAGVSQSPRYKVAKRGQDVALRCDPISGHVSLFWYQQALGQGPEFLTYFQNEAQLDKSGLPSDRFFAERPEGSVSTLKIQRTQQEDSAVYLCASSPGLAGPVNTGELFFGEGSRLTVL.

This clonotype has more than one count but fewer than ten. The CDR3 here is CATSTRHGTGRYEQYF. CDR3 DNA sequence: TGTGCCACCAGCACCCGGCATGGGACAGGGCGCTACGAGCAGTACTTC. The genes are TRBV15 and TRBJ2-7; 9 bases fit TRBD1. CDR1 and CDR2 from the germline V gene are LNHNV and YYDKDF (reference sequence). The CDR3 runs to 16 residues. Trimming cost V 4 bases and J 3 bases; bases outside gene matches: 10.

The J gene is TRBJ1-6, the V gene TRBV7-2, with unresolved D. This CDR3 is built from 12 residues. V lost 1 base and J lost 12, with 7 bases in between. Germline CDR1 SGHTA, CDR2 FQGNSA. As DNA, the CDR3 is TGTGCCAGCAGCTTAGGCGCTGGACCCCTCCACTTT. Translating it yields CASSLGAGPLHF.

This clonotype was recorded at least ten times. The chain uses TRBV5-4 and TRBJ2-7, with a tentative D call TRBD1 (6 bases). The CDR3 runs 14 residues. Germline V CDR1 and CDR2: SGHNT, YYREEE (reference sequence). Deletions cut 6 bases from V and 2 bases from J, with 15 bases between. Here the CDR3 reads CASKRQDATYEQYF. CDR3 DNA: TGTGCCAGCAAGAGACAGGACGCCACCTACGAGCAGTACTTC. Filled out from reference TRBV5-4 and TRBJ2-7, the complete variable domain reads ETGVTQSPTHLIKTRGQQVTLRCSSQSGHNTVSWYQQALGQGPQFIFQYYREEENGRGNFPPRFSGLQFPNYSSELNVNALELDDSALYLCASKRQDATYEQYFGPGTRLTVT.

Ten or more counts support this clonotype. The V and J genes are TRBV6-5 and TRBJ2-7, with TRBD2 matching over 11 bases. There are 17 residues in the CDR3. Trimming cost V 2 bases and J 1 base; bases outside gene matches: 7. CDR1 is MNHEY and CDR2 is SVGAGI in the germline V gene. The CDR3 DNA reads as TGTGCCAGCAGTTACATAACTAGCGGGAGTTCGTCCTACGAGCAGTACTTC. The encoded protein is CASSYITSGSSSYEQYF.

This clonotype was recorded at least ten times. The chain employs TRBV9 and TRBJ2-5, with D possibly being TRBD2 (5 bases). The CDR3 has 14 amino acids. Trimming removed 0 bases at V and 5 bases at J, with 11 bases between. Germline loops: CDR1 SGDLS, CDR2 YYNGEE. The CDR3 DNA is TGTGCCAGCAGCGTAGGGGGAGTAAGCGAGACCCAGTACTTC. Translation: CASSVGGVSETQYF.